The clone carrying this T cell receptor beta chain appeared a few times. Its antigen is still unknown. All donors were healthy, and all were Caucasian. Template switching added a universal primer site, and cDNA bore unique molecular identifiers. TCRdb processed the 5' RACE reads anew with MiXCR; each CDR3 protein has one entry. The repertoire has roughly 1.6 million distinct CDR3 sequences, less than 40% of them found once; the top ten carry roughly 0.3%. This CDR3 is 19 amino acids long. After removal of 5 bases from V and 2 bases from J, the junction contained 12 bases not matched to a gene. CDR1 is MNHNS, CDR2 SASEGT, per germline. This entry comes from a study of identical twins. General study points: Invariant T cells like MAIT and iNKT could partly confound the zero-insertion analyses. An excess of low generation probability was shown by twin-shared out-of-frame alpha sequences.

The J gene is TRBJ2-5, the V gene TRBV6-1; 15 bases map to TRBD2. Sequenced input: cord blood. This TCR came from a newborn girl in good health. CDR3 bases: TGTGCCAGCAGTCCTCGCCGGCAGGGGACTAGCGGGAGGCAAGAGACCCAGTACTTC. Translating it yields CASSPRRQGTSGRQETQYF.